This entry lists 5 T cell receptor beta chains sequenced from one sample in a study of cytotoxic CD8 clonotypes in ibrutinib-treated CLL. Generated by immunoSEQ multiplex PCR, the TCRdb table keeps only in-frame clones and is missing some. Of fewer than 90,000 clones detected, 68% appear once; the ten largest clones hold 5.7%. This sample comprised PBMCs, obtained after 12 months of ibrutinib treatment. The receptors shown here come from a human donor with chronic lymphocytic leukemia.

The chain combines TRBV5-6 with TRBJ2-1, with a weak D call TRBD1 (7 bases). The V end was cut by 6 bases, the J end by 8 bases, with 21 bases between. The CDR3 is 15 residues long. The germline V gene has CDR1 SGHDT and CDR2 YYEEEE. The CDR3 bases are TGTGCCAGCACACCGCCGGACAGGACTAAGGATGAGCAGTTCTTC. Protein: CASTPPDRTKDEQFF.

The chain uses TRBV6-1 and TRBJ2-5; the D call may be TRBD1 or TRBD2 (5 bases each). V was cut by 3 bases and J by 5 bases, with 13 bases left in between. Germline V lookup: CDR1 MNHNS, CDR2 SASEGT. The CDR3 runs to 14 residues. CDR3 sequence: CASSDGGSIETQYF. The CDR3 nucleotides read TGTGCCAGCAGTGATGGGGGTTCGATTGAGACCCAGTACTTC.

The J gene is TRBJ2-5, the V gene TRBV9; TRBD2 might be the D (6 bases). Germline-derived CDR1 and CDR2 are SGDLS and YYNGEE. V lost 0 bases and J lost 5, with 14 bases in between. The CDR3 spans 15 residues. For the CDR3, the DNA is TGTGCCAGCAGCGTAGCTGGTGGGGGGAGCGAGACCCAGTACTTC. This gives the protein CASSVAGGGSETQYF. The whole variable domain, remainder taken from reference TRBV9 and TRBJ2-5, is DSGVTQTPKHLITATGQRVTLRCSPRSGDLSVYWYQQSLDQGLQFLIQYYNGEERAKGNILERFSAQQFPDLHSELNLSSLELGDSALYFCASSVAGGGSETQYFGPGTRLLVL.

This clone has just a few counts. The chain uses TRBV6-6 and TRBJ2-1; possible D gene TRBD2, 5 bases. The V end was cut by 3 bases, the J end by 14 bases, with 20 bases between. The CDR3 has 14 amino acids. CDR1 MNHNY and CDR2 SVGAGI come from the germline V gene (reference sequence). CDR3 nucleotide sequence: TGTGCCAGCAGTTATACCTCGAACCCGGGGATGGAGTTCTTC. It translates to CASSYTSNPGMEFF.

The chain links TRBV13 to TRBJ2-1; TRBD1 matches 8 bases. This CDR3 is 15 amino acids long. V gave up 5 bases and J gave up 8 bases; unmatched junction bases: 11. Germline V gene sequence: CDR1 PRHDT, CDR2 FYEKMQ (reference sequence). CDR3 nucleotide sequence: TGTGCCAGCAGCACATCCGGGACAGGCGAAGATGAGCAGTTCTTC. Its translation: CASSTSGTGEDEQFF.